Here is one T cell receptor beta chain with its context. The target of this receptor is not known. No much larger clonotype is one base removed from it; base qualities were not supplied. From its cysteine to its phenylalanine, the CDR3 spans 14 amino acids. Only the CDR3 portion is preserved as DNA: 42 bases, with reading frame beginning at the first base. Trimming costs V 2 bases and J 1 base, and their ends lie 8 bases apart. CDR1 WNHNN and CDR2 SYGVQD were looked up in the germline V gene (reference sequence). The entry originates in a study of CD8 T cells in ankylosing spondylitis (dated by TCRdb to 2017 to 2019). As for the study more broadly: The study set out to find disease-linked TCR variants by profiling T cell receptor beta repertoires in ankylosing spondylitis patients and healthy donors. The full study cohort comprised 25 or so ankylosing spondylitis patients and some 100 healthy donors. Peripheral blood was sampled, and synovial fluid was also collected from ankylosing spondylitis patients. Summary of the overall study and its limitations: A CD8+ phenotype was shown by the disease-linked clones, which were found at relatively low frequencies in peripheral blood. According to the report, matched synovial fluid samples from ankylosing spondylitis patients were significantly enriched for the disease-linked clones. Some motif variants were previously reported in synovial fluid and blood of reactive arthritis patients, suggesting common disease-initiation mechanisms. Blood from ankylosing spondylitis patients appeared to be characterized by a TCR beta motif made up of fewer than ten highly homologous amino acid variants.

Sequencing relied on an Illumina HiSeq 2500. Quantitative 5'-RACE with molecular barcodes was the method used to prepare the TCR beta libraries. Regarding the original processing steps: A new computational method based on a probabilistic model of VDJ rearrangement was used to identify disease-linked TCR variants. The public reads were quality trimmed at Q25 with fastp and then assembled into clones with MiXCR by TCRdb, keeping productive beta chains. Each entry is one CDR3 protein sequence, shown with its most common DNA and genes. These V and J calls rely on TCRdb rather than the paper's analysis. The sample table lists around 140,000 distinct CDR3 sequences, about an eighth of them with a count of one. About 3.8% of the sample lies in the top ten.

The sequenced sample consisted of blood, either unsorted or a sorted T cell fraction (not recorded which). The source of this sequence is a female donor with ankylosing spondylitis or in good health (not recorded which). Here the chain combines TRBV10-1 and TRBJ1-1, with the D gene too uncertain to name. At the DNA level, the sequence is TGCGCCAGCAGTGAGAATCAGGAGAACACTGAAGCTTTCTTT. This encodes CASSENQENTEAFF.